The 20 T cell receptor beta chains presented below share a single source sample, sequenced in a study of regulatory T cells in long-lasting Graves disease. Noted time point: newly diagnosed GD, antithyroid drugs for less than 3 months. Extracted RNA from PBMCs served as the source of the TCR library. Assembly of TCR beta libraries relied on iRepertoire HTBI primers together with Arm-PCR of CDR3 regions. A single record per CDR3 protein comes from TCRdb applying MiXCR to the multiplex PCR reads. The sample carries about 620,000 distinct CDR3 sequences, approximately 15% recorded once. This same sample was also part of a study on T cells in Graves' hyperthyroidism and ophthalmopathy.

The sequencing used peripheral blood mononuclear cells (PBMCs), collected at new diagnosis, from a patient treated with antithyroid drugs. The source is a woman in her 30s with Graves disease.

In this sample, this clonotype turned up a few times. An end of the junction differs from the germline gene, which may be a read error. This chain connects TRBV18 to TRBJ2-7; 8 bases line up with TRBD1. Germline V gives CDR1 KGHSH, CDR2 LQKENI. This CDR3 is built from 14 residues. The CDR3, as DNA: TGTGCCAGCCCACCAACGACAGGGGCCTACGAGCAGTACTTC. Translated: CASPPTTGAYEQYF.

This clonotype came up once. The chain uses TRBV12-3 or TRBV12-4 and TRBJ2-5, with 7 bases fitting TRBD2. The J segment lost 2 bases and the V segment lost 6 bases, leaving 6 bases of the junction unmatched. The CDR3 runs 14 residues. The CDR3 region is CASSPGLVQETQYF. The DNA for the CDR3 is TGTGCCAGCAGCCCTGGACTAGTTCAAGAGACCCAGTACTTC.

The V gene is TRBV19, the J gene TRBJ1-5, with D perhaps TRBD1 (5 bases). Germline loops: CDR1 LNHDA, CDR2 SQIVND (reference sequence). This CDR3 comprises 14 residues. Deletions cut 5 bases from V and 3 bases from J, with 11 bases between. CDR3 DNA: TGTGCCAGTAGTCGCCCACAGGTCAATCAGCCCCAGCATTTT. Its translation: CASSRPQVNQPQHF.

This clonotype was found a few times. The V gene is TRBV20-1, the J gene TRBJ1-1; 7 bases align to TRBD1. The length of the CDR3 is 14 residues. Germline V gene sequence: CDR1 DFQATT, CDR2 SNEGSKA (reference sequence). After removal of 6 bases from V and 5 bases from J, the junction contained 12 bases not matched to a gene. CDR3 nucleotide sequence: TGCAGTGCAAAGGACCACAGGGGCCGGACTGAAGCTTTCTTT. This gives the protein CSAKDHRGRTEAFF.

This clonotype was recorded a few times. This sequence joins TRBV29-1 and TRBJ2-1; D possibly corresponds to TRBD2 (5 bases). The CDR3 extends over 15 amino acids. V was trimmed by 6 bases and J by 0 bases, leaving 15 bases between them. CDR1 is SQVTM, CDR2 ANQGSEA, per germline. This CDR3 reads CSVVSWESSYNEQFF. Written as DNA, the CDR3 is TGCAGCGTAGTTAGCTGGGAGAGCTCCTACAATGAGCAGTTCTTC.

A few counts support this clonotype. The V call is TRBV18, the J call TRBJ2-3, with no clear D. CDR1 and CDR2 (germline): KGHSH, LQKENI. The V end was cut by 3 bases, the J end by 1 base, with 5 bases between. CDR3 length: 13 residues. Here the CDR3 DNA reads TGTGCCAGCTCACCTAGACGCACAGATACGCAGTATTTT. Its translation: CASSPRRTDTQYF.

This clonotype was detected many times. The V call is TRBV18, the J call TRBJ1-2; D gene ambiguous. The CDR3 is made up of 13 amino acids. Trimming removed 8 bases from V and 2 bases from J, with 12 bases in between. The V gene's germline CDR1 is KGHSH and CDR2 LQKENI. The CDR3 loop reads CASSPDGNYGYTF. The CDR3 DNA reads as TGTGCCAGCAGTCCCGACGGAAACTATGGCTACACCTTC.

The CDR3 DNA follows: TGTGCCAGCAGCCGACTAGCGGGTACCACAGATACGCAGTATTTT. Its translation: CASSRLAGTTDTQYF. This chain connects TRBV14 to TRBJ2-3; TRBD2 aligns across 10 bases. The CDR3 is 15 residues long. CDR1 and CDR2 from the germline V gene are SGHDN and FVKESK. Unmatched junction bases numbered 3, after V lost 4 bases and J lost 2 bases.

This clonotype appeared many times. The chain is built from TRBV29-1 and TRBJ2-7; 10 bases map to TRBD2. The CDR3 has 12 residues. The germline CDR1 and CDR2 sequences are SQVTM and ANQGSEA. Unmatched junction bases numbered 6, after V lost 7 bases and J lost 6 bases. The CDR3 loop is CSGGTSEREQYF. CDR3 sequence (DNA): TGCAGCGGCGGGACTAGCGAGCGCGAGCAGTACTTC.

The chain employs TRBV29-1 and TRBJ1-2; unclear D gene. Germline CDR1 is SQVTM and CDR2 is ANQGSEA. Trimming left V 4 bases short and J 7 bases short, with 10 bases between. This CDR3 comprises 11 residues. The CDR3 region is CSVVRDSGYTF. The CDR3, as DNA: TGCAGCGTTGTTCGGGATTCTGGCTACACCTTC.

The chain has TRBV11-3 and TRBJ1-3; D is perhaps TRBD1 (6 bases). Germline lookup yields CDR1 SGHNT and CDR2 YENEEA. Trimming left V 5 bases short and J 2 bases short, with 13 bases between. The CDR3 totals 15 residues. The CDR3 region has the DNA TGTGCCAGCAGCCCCCTTACAGGGCCTGGAAACACCATATATTTT. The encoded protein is CASSPLTGPGNTIYF. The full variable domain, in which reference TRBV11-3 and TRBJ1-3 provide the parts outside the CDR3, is EAGVVQSPRYKIIEKKQPVAFWCNPISGHNTLYWYLQNLGQGPELLIRYENEEAVDDSQLPKDRFSAERLKGVDSTLKIQPAELGDSAVYLCASSPLTGPGNTIYFGEGSWLTVV.

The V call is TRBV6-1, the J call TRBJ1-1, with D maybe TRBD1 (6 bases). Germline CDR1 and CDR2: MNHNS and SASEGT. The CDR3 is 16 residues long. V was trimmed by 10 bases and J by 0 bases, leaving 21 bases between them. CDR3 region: CATPPETGLMNTEAFF. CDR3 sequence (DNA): TGTGCCACCCCCCCCGAGACAGGATTAATGAACACTGAAGCTTTCTTT.

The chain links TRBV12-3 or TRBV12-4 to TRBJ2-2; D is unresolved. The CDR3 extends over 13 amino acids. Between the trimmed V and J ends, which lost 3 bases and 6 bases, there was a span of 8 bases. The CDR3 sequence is CASSFGVAGELFF. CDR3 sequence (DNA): TGTGCCAGCAGTTTTGGGGTCGCCGGGGAGCTGTTTTTT.

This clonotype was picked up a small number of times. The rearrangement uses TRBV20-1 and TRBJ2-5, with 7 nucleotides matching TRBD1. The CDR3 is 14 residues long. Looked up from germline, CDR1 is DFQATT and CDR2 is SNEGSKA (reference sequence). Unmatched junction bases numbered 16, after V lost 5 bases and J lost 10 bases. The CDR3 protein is CSAEGASLDLVQYF. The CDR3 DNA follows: TGCAGTGCTGAGGGGGCTTCCCTCGATTTAGTCCAGTACTTC.

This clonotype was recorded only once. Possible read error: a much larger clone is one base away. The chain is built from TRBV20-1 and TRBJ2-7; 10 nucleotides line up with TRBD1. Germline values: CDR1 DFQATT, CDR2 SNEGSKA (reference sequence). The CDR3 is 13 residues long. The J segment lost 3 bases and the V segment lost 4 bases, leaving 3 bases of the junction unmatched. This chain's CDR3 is CSATGTGDYEQYF. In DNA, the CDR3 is TGCAGTGCTACCGGGACAGGGGACTACGAGCAGTACTTC.

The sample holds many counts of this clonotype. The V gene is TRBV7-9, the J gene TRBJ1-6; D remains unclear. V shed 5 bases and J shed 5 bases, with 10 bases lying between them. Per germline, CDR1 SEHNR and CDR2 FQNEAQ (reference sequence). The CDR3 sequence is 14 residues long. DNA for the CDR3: TGTGCCAGCAGCCCCGGACGGGATAATTCACCCCTCCACTTT. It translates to CASSPGRDNSPLHF.

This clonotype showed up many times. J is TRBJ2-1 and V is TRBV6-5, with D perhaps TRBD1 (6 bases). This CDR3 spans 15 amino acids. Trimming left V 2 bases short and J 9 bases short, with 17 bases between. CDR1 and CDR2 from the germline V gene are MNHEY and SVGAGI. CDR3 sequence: CASSYQATGSGEQFF. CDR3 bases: TGTGCCAGCAGTTACCAAGCGACAGGAAGCGGTGAGCAGTTCTTC.

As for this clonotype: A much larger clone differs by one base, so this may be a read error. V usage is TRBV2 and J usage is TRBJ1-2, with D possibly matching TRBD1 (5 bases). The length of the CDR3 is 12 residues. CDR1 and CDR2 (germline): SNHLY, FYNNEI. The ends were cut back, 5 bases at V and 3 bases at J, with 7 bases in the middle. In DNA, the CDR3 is TGTGCCAGCAGTTTACAGGACTATGGCTACACCTTC. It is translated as CASSLQDYGYTF.

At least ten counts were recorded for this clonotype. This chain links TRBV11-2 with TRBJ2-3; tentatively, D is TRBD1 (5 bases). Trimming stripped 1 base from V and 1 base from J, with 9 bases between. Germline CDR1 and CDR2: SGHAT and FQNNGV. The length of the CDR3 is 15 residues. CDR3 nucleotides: TGTGCCAGCAGCTTAGGTCAGGGCGGCACAGATACGCAGTATTTT. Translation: CASSLGQGGTDTQYF.

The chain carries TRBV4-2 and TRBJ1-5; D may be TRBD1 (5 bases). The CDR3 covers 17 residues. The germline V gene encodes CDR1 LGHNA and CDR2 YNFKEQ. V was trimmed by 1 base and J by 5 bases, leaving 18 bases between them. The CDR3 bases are TGTGCCAGCAGCCAAGTCTGGGGGAGGGCTACAGATCAGCCCCAGCATTTT. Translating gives CASSQVWGRATDQPQHF.